The next 15 T cell receptor beta chains were all read from a single sample in a study of Ad26.COV2.S vaccination and SARS-CoV-2 variants (dated by TCRdb to the early 2020s). To prepare the library, the immunoSEQ multiplex PCR assay was applied. The clones in this table, taken by TCRdb from immuneACCESS, are in-frame only. Not every clone is retained; where verified, under half of the shortfall comes from an unresolved V gene, and the cause of the rest is unknown. The sample records 360,000 or so clones, around 89% of which are singletons. The ten largest clonotypes hold under 2% of the sample. The treatment or condition label, read with the paper, signifies: 15 to 20 received Ad26.COV2.S at low or high dose, single or two shots; five or six received placebo; per-sample allocation not given. Repertoires of vaccine and placebo recipients were sequenced from samples collected on day 63 after the first injection.

Sample: peripheral blood, taken in a trial of Ad26.COV2.S vaccine versus placebo. The receptors originated from a person between 18 and 59 years old who received the Ad26.COV2.S COVID-19 vaccine or a placebo.

The V call is TRBV7-2, the J call TRBJ2-5; the D gene is possibly TRBD2 (5 bases). Trimming stripped 1 base from V and 5 bases from J, with 11 bases between. The CDR3 has 14 residues. The germline gives CDR1 SGHTA, CDR2 FQGNSA. In DNA form, the CDR3 reads TGTGCCAGCAGCTTAGAGCCTAGCCGGGAGACCCAGTACTTC. Its protein is CASSLEPSRETQYF.

The J gene is TRBJ1-2, the V gene TRBV5-8, with 8 bases matching TRBD1. This CDR3 has 16 amino acids. V dropped 4 bases and J dropped 1; count of bases not matched to a gene: 9. The V gene's germline CDR1 is SGHTS and CDR2 YDEGEE. The CDR3 region has the DNA TGTGCCAGCAGCATGCGGACAGGGCGAAGTAACTATGGCTACACCTTC. Amino acids: CASSMRTGRSNYGYTF.

The V call is TRBV5-6, the J call TRBJ2-1; TRBD1 aligns across 8 bases. The CDR3 has 15 residues. V trimming: 2 bases; J trimming: 8 bases; junction bases outside the gene matches: 9. CDR1 and CDR2 (germline): SGHDT, YYEEEE. The CDR3 loop is CASSFGQGRGDEQFF. The CDR3, as DNA: TGTGCCAGCAGCTTCGGACAGGGTAGGGGTGATGAGCAGTTCTTC.

CDR3 nucleotide sequence: TGTGCCAGCAGGGGAGTAGGGGAAAAACTGTTTTTT. The encoded protein is CASRGVGEKLFF. This chain links TRBV2 with TRBJ1-4, with D unclear. V was cut by 6 bases and J by 8 bases, with 10 bases left in between. CDR3 size: 12 residues. Germline CDR1 reads SNHLY; CDR2 reads FYNNEI. Drawing the rest from reference TRBV2 and TRBJ1-4, the complete variable domain is EPEVTQTPSHQVTQMGQEVILRCVPISNHLYFYWYRQILGQKVEFLVSFYNNEISEKSEIFDDQFSVERPDGSNFTLKIRSTKLEDSAMYFCASRGVGEKLFFGSGTQLSVL.

The chain employs TRBV7-8 and TRBJ1-1, with 9 bases fitting TRBD1. Trimming at V came to 3 bases and at J to 5 bases, leaving 1 base not matched to a gene. This CDR3 contains 13 residues. The germline gives CDR1 SGHVS, CDR2 FQNEAQ. The CDR3 DNA reads as TGTGCCAGCAGCTTGACAGGGGGGACTGAAGCTTTCTTT. It codes for CASSLTGGTEAFF.

This sequence joins TRBV14 and TRBJ2-7; the D is unclear. Trimming cost V 1 base and J 3 bases, with 7 bases left between them. Per the germline V gene, CDR1 is SGHDN and CDR2 is FVKESK. This CDR3 contains 13 residues. CDR3 sequence: CASSQVVSYEQYF. The DNA for the CDR3 is TGTGCCAGCAGCCAAGTAGTCAGCTACGAGCAGTACTTC.

The gene calls are TRBV7-9 and TRBJ2-3; 9 nucleotides line up with TRBD2. Germline V gene sequence: CDR1 SEHNR, CDR2 FQNEAQ (reference sequence). With V trimmed by 7 bases and J by 3 bases, 29 bases remained unmatched. This CDR3 is 22 amino acids long. In DNA form, the CDR3 reads TGTGCCAGCACCCTCAGCTTGAGGCGTGGACTTAGCGGGAGAATGAGGACAGATACGCAGTATTTT. It translates to CASTLSLRRGLSGRMRTDTQYF.

The chain has TRBV18 and TRBJ2-1; weak D call: TRBD1 (6 bases). Germline V gene sequence: CDR1 KGHSH, CDR2 LQKENI. CDR3 length: 12 residues. V was cut by 4 bases and J by 10 bases, with 11 bases left in between. DNA of the CDR3: TGTGCCAGCTCACGGACCGGGACAGAGCAGTTCTTC. As protein: CASSRTGTEQFF.

This clone was counted between two and nine times. The CDR3 region is CASSFGVNQPQHF. The CDR3 nucleotides read TGTGCCAGCAGTTTTGGGGTAAATCAGCCCCAGCATTTT. The chain has TRBV12-3 or TRBV12-4 and TRBJ1-5; D is undetermined. The germline V and J ends were trimmed by 3 bases and 4 bases, with 7 bases remaining between them. The CDR3 has 13 residues.

The chain employs TRBV2 and TRBJ2-7; perhaps TRBD2 as D (6 bases). CDR1 SNHLY and CDR2 FYNNEI come from the germline V gene. V was pared by 7 bases and J by 7 bases, with 23 bases between. This CDR3 contains 15 residues. The CDR3 here is CASTPTLGGGYEQYF. For the CDR3, the DNA is TGTGCCAGCACCCCGACATTGGGAGGCGGTTATGAGCAGTACTTC.

This clone was found once. This chain joins TRBV19 and TRBJ2-4; D gene unclear. The CDR3 consists of 14 residues. Trimming shortened V by 3 bases and J by 0 bases, and 6 bases separated the two germline ends. CDR1 is LNHDA, CDR2 SQIVND, per germline (reference sequence). CDR3 nucleotide sequence: TGTGCCAGTAGTATCTCAGGAGCCAAAAACATTCAGTACTTC. Translation: CASSISGAKNIQYF.

V usage is TRBV7-9 and J usage is TRBJ2-7; D uncertain. The germline V and J ends were trimmed by 4 bases and 2 bases, with 12 bases remaining between them. The germline V gene encodes CDR1 SEHNR and CDR2 FQNEAQ (reference sequence). The CDR3 is 14 residues long. DNA of the CDR3: TGTGCCAGCAGCTCCCGGGCCCGCCCCTACGAGCAGTACTTC. As protein: CASSSRARPYEQYF. Based on the CDR3 plus reference TRBV7-9 and TRBJ2-7, the full variable domain is DTGVSQNPRHKITKRGQNVTFRCDPISEHNRLYWYRQTLGQGPEFLTYFQNEAQLEKSRLLSDRFSAERPKGSFSTLEIQRTEQGDSAMYLCASSSRARPYEQYFGPGTRLTVT.

This chain uses TRBV15 with TRBJ1-6; tentatively, D is TRBD1 (6 bases). With 2 bases removed from V and 11 bases from J, the gap between germline ends came to 25 bases. CDR3 length equals 18 residues. Germline V gene sequence: CDR1 LNHNV, CDR2 YYDKDF (reference sequence). The CDR3 nucleotides read TGTGCCACCAGCAGACCCGGGGGGCAGGGCGGCCGTAGGGCACCCCTCCACTTT. Translated, it gives CATSRPGGQGGRRAPLHF.

This chain connects TRBV19 to TRBJ2-3, with 8 bases matching TRBD2. CDR1 is LNHDA and CDR2 is SQIVND in the germline V gene (reference sequence). V lost 4 bases and J lost 6; bases outside the gene matches: 6. CDR3 length equals 14 residues. CDR3 protein: CASSRGLETDTQYF. CDR3 bases: TGTGCCAGTAGTAGGGGACTAGAGACTGATACGCAGTATTTT.

CDR3 nucleotides: TGTGCCAGCAGCTTGTCTGCTAGAAAAGAGACCCAGTACTTC. This sequence encodes CASSLSARKETQYF. The rearrangement joins TRBV11-2 to TRBJ2-5; D not resolved. Deletions cut 3 bases from V and 3 bases from J, with 11 bases between. This CDR3 has 14 residues. Germline assignment: CDR1 SGHAT and CDR2 FQNNGV. Supplemented by reference TRBV11-2 and TRBJ2-5, the full variable domain reads EAGVAQSPRYKIIEKRQSVAFWCNPISGHATLYWYQQILGQGPKLLIQFQNNGVVDDSQLPKDRFSAERLKGVDSTLKIQPAKLEDSAVYLCASSLSARKETQYFGPGTRLLVL.